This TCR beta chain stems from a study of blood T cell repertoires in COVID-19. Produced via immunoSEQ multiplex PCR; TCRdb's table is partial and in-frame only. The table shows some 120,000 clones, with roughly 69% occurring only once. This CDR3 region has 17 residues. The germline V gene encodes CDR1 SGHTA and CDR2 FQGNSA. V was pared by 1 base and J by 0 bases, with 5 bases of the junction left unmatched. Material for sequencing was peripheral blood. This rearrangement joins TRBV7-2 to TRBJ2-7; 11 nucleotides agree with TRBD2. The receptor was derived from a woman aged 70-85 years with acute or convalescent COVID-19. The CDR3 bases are TGTGCCAGCAGCTTAGTTTCTAGCGGGAGGTCCTCCTACGAGCAGTACTTC. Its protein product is CASSLVSSGRSSYEQYF.